This T cell receptor (beta chain) derives from a study of blood T cell repertoires in COVID-19. On the study more broadly: Nucleic acid was either cDNA or gDNA, and it came from T cells, B-cell-depleted T cells, or PBMCs.

The CDR3 has 17 residues. V lost 5 bases and J lost 8; bases outside the gene matches: 10. In germline, CDR1 is LGHNT, CDR2 FRNRAP. This clone appeared a single time. Original processing methods: Reference gene primers were amplified, and this amplification served to estimate nucleated cell counts. Clones were read by immunoSEQ multiplex PCR, and TCRdb kept only the in-frame ones, dropping some. That table is the source of V, J and clone size, and D and trimming were worked out from the DNA. The repertoire has around 130,000 clones, about 92% of them found once; the top ten carry around 3.6%. This chain joins TRBV12-5 and TRBJ2-1, with TRBD2 identical over 15 bases. The TCR sequence derives from a man aged 50 or older with active COVID-19. Sequences were obtained from peripheral blood. The CDR3 DNA follows: TGTGCTAGTGGTCCATCCCGGACTAGCGGGGGGGCCGATGAGCAGTTCTTC. It specifies CASGPSRTSGGADEQFF. The variable domain in full, completed from reference TRBV12-5 and TRBJ2-1, reads DARVTQTPRHKVTEMGQEVTMRCQPILGHNTVFWYRQTMMQGLELLAYFRNRAPLDDSGMPKDRFSAEMPDATLATLKIQPSEPRDSAVYFCASGPSRTSGGADEQFFGPGTRLTVL.